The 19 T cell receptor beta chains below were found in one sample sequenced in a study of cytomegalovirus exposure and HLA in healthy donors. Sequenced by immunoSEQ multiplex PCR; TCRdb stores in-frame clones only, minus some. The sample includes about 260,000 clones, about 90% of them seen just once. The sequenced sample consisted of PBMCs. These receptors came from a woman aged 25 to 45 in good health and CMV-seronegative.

In DNA form, the CDR3 reads TGTGCCAGCAGCCCACAGGGGGCGCGCACCGGGGAGCTGTTTTTT. Translation: CASSPQGARTGELFF. The chain recombines TRBV7-3 with TRBJ2-2, with 9 nucleotides matching TRBD1. Germline CDR1 SGHTA, CDR2 FQGTGA. After removal of 5 bases from V and 4 bases from J, the junction contained 5 bases not matched to a gene. CDR3 size: 15 residues.

CDR3: CASDPGGDSYGYTF. The CDR3 bases are TGCGCCAGCGATCCAGGGGGCGACTCCTATGGCTACACCTTC. The chain couples TRBV10-1 to TRBJ1-2; 8 bases align to TRBD1. The CDR3 is 14 residues long. With V trimmed by 8 bases and J by 4 bases, 9 bases remained unmatched. Per germline, CDR1 WNHNN and CDR2 SYGVQD (reference sequence).

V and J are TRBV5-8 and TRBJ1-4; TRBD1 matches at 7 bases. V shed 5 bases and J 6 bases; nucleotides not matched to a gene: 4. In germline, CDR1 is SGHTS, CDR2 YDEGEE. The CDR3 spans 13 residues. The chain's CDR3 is CASSSTGDEKLFF. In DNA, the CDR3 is TGTGCCAGCAGTTCTACAGGGGATGAAAAACTGTTTTTT.

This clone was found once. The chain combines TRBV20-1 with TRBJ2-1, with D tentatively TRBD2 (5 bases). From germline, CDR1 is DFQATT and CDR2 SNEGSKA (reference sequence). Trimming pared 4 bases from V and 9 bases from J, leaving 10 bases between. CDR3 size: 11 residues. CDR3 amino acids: CSATGSGEQFF. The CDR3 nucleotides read TGCAGTGCTACGGGGTCTGGTGAGCAGTTCTTC.

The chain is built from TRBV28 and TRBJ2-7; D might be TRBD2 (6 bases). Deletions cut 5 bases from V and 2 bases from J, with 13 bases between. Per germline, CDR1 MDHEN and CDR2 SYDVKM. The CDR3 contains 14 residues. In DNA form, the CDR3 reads TGTGCCAGCAGTCCCGCGGAGGGTCCCTACGAGCAGTACTTC. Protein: CASSPAEGPYEQYF.

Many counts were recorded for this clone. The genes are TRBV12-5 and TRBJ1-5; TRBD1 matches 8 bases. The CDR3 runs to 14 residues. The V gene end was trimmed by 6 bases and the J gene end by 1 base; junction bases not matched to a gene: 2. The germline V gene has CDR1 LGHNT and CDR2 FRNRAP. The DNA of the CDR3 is TGTGCTAGTGGGACAGGGGTAAGCAATCAGCCCCAGCATTTT. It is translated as CASGTGVSNQPQHF.

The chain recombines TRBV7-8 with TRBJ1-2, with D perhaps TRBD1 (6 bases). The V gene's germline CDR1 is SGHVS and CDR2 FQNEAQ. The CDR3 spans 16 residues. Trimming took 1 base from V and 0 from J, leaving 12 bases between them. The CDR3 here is CASSLVRTVTNYGYTF. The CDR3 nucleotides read TGTGCCAGCAGCTTAGTACGGACAGTTACTAACTATGGCTACACCTTC. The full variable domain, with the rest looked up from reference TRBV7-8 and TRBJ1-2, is GAGVSQSPRYKVAKRGQDVALRCDPISGHVSLFWYQQALGQGPEFLTYFQNEAQLDKSGLPSDRFFAERPEGSVSTLKIQRTQQEDSAVYLCASSLVRTVTNYGYTFGSGTRLTVV.

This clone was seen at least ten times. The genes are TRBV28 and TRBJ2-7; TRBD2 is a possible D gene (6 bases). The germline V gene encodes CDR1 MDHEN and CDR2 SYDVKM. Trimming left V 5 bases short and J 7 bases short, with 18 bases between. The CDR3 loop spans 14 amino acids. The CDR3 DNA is TGTGCCAGCAGTCGATCCCGGGGGTCTTTGGAGCAGTACTTC. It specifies CASSRSRGSLEQYF.

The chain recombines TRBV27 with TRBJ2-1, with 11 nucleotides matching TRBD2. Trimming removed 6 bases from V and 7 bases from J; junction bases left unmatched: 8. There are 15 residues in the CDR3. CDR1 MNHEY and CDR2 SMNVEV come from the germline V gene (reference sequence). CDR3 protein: CASSSHRTSGNEQFF. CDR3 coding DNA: TGTGCCAGCAGCTCACACCGGACTAGCGGGAATGAGCAGTTCTTC.

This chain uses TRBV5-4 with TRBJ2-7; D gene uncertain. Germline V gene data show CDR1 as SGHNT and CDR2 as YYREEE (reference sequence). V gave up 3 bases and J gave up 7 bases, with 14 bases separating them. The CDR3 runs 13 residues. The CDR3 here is CASSSDPPREQYF. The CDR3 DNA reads TGTGCCAGCAGCTCTGACCCGCCGCGGGAGCAGTACTTC.

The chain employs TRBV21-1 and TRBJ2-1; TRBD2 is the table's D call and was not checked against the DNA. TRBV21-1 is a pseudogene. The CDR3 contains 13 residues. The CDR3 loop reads CASSEGLTMRQFF. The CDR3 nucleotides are TGTGCCAGCAGCGAGGGCCTTACAATGAGGCAGTTCTTC.

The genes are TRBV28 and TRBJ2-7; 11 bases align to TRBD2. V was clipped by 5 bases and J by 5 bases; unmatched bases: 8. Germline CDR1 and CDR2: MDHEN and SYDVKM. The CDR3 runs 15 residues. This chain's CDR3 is CASSPRLAGPNEQYF. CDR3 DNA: TGTGCCAGCAGTCCGAGACTAGCGGGGCCCAACGAGCAGTACTTC.

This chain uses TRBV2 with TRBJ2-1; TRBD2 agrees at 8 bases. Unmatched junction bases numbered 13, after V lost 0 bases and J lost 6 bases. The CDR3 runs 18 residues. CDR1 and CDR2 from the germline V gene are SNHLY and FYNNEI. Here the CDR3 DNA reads TGTGCCAGCAGTGAAGCGCTTCCCAGCGGGAGTTTTTCCAATGAGCAGTTCTTC. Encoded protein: CASSEALPSGSFSNEQFF.

The CDR3: CASSLERLSTDTQYF. The CDR3 DNA is TGTGCCAGCAGCTTAGAACGACTTAGCACAGATACGCAGTATTTT. The chain links TRBV11-3 to TRBJ2-3, with unresolved D. The CDR3 is made up of 15 amino acids. Per germline, CDR1 SGHNT and CDR2 YENEEA. Trimming took off 0 bases at V and 0 bases at J, with 7 bases between the two ends.

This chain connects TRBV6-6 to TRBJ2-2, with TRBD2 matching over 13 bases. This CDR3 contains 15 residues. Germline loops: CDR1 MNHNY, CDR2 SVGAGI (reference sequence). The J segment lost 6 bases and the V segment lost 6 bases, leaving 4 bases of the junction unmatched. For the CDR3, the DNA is TGTGCCAGCAGACCGGGACTAGCGGGATCCGGGGAGCTGTTTTTT. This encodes CASRPGLAGSGELFF.

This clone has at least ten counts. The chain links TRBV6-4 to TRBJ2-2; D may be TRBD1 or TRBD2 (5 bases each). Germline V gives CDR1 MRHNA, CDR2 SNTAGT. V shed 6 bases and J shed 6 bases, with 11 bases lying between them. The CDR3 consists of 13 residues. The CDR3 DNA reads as TGTGCCAGCAGCCACCGGGACGCCGGGGAGCTGTTTTTT. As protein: CASSHRDAGELFF.

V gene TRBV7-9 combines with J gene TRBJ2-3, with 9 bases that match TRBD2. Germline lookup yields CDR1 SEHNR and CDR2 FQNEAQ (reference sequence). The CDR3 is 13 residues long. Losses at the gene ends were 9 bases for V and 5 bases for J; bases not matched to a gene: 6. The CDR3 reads CASSGRFGDTQYF. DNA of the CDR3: TGTGCCAGTAGCGGGAGATTTGGAGATACGCAGTATTTT.

CDR3 residues: CASSIGLSSSYEQYF. DNA of the CDR3: TGTGCCAGTAGTATAGGACTCTCCAGCTCCTACGAGCAGTACTTC. The chain carries TRBV19 and TRBJ2-7, with D hard to call. This CDR3 spans 15 amino acids. Germline V gives CDR1 LNHDA, CDR2 SQIVND (reference sequence). V was pared by 1 base and J by 0 bases, with 10 bases between.

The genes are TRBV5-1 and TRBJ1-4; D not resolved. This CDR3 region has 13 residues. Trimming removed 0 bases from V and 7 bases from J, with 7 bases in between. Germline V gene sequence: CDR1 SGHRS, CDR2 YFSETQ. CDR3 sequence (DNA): TGCGCCAGCAGCTTGGATCTTGCTGAAAAACTGTTTTTT. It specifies CASSLDLAEKLFF.